This is a list of T cell receptor beta chains from one sample in a study of T-cell memory formation after mild COVID-19. MiXCR, run by TCRdb on the 5' RACE reads, gives a single entry per CDR3 protein. Among fewer than 650,000 distinct CDR3 sequences listed, about 20% were seen once. Material for sequencing was PBMCs or a T cell subset sorted from them (not recorded which). Receptors were obtained from an adult woman who had mild COVID-19 (a few samples of this study predate the infection). Cell type and time point are not known. Both conserved end residues are part of each CDR3. D genes are given only for firm matches. Rows give clone size only sometimes, using once, few, many, or a class for an expanded clone.

TRBV20-1	.	TRBD1	TRBJ1-2	CSAFAPTGDDYGYTF	TGCAGTGCTTTTGCACCGACAGGGGACGACTATGGCTACACCTTC
TRBV20-1	few	TRBD1	TRBJ1-2	CSARHSGTGSGNYGYTF	TGCAGTGCTAGACATAGCGGGACAGGGTCCGGTAACTATGGCTACACCTTC
TRBV7-9	.	TRBD2	TRBJ2-3	CASSLGTITDTQYF	TGTGCCAGCAGCTTGGGGACTATCACAGATACGCAGTATTTT
TRBV6-5	.	.	TRBJ1-1	CASSYSYYDRGGVGGTEAFF	TGTGCCAGCAGTTACTCCTATTATGACAGAGGGGGAGTCGGCGGCACTGAAGCTTTCTTT
TRBV20-1	few	TRBD2	TRBJ2-1	CSSRGGRANEQFF	TGCAGTTCCCGAGGCGGGAGGGCTAATGAGCAGTTCTTC
TRBV5-5	many	.	TRBJ2-2	CASSFQVGLNTGELFF	TGTGCCAGCAGCTTCCAGGTTGGGCTGAACACCGGGGAGCTGTTTTTT
TRBV30	.	.	TRBJ1-5	CAWSAIQGNQPQHF	TGTGCCTGGAGTGCAATACAGGGCAATCAGCCCCAGCATTTT
TRBV7-8	few	.	TRBJ1-1	CASSLASGLNTEAFF	TGTGCCAGCAGCTTAGCGTCCGGGTTGAACACTGAAGCTTTCTTT
TRBV5-1	many	TRBD2	TRBJ2-1	CASSLGTSHNEQFF	TGCGCCAGCAGCTTGGGGACTAGCCACAATGAGCAGTTCTTC
TRBV7-9	.	TRBD2	TRBJ2-1	CASSHKSGGGYNEQFF	TGTGCCAGCAGCCACAAAAGCGGGGGAGGCTACAATGAGCAGTTCTTC
TRBV5-1	many	TRBD2	TRBJ2-3	CASSFSGGRTDTQYF	TGCGCCAGCAGCTTTAGCGGGGGTCGCACAGATACGCAGTATTTT
TRBV3-1	.	TRBD2	TRBJ2-1	CASRRESTSGGAGNEQFF	TGTGCCAGCAGACGAGAGTCTACTAGCGGGGGGGCAGGCAATGAGCAGTTCTTC
TRBV11-2	few	.	TRBJ2-1	CASSFGPSSYNEQFF	TGTGCCAGCAGCTTTGGCCCCAGCTCCTACAATGAGCAGTTCTTC
TRBV18	.	.	TRBJ2-5	CASSPRHRTATYQETQYF	TGTGCCAGCTCACCACGTCATCGGACTGCTACGTACCAAGAGACCCAGTACTTC
TRBV24-1	.	.	TRBJ1-1	CATSDFKYTEAFF	TGTGCCACCAGTGATTTTAAGTACACTGAAGCTTTCTTT
TRBV14	few	.	TRBJ2-7	CASSPWTESYEQYF	TGTGCCAGCAGCCCGTGGACAGAATCCTACGAGCAGTACTTC
TRBV6-5	once	.	TRBJ2-2	CASRRARTGELFF	TGTGCCAGCAGAAGGGCGCGCACCGGGGAGCTGTTTTTT
TRBV5-1	few	.	TRBJ2-1	CASSLSPDSGEQFF	TGCGCCAGCAGCTTAAGTCCCGATAGCGGTGAGCAGTTCTTC
TRBV7-2	.	TRBD2	TRBJ2-7	CASSSQPGGGYEQYF	TGTGCCAGCAGCTCGCAGCCGGGAGGAGGCTACGAGCAGTACTTC
TRBV2	.	.	TRBJ2-7	CASSRDTSAGEQYF	TGTGCCAGCAGTCGGGACACCTCGGCGGGTGAGCAGTACTTC
TRBV12-3/TRBV12-4	.	TRBD2	TRBJ2-6	CASSFARSGTSGGSSGANVLTF	TGTGCCAGCAGTTTCGCTAGATCCGGGACTAGCGGGGGAAGCTCTGGGGCCAACGTCCTGACTTTC
TRBV10-3	.	TRBD1	TRBJ1-6	CAISSGQGGNSPLHF	TGTGCCATCAGTTCGGGACAGGGGGGAAATTCACCCCTCCACTTT
TRBV29-1	few	TRBD1	TRBJ1-1	CSGRGTQMNTEAFF	TGCAGCGGCAGGGGGACACAGATGAACACTGAAGCTTTCTTT
TRBV7-9	few	.	TRBJ1-2	CASSLSAGYYGYTF	TGTGCCAGCAGCTTATCGGCAGGGTATTATGGCTACACCTTC
TRBV5-5	few	.	TRBJ2-7	CASSLAASSYEQYF	TGTGCCAGCAGCTTGGCCGCTAGCTCCTACGAGCAGTACTTC
TRBV5-1	.	.	TRBJ2-7	CASSFRDKNYEQYF	TGCGCCAGCAGCTTCAGGGACAAGAACTACGAGCAGTACTTC
TRBV20-1	.	.	TRBJ2-1	CSASIDVLSFHEQFF	TGCAGTGCTAGTATAGATGTCCTCTCCTTCCATGAGCAGTTCTTC
TRBV6-2/TRBV6-3	few	TRBD2	TRBJ2-2	CASSPTGTRPGELFF	TGTGCCAGCAGTCCTACGGGGACTAGGCCCGGGGAGCTGTTTTTT
TRBV4-3	.	.	TRBJ2-7	CASSQDSWGEEQYF	TGCGCCAGCAGCCAAGATAGCTGGGGAGAAGAGCAGTACTTC
TRBV27	few	.	TRBJ2-3	CASNSVGRKTDTQYF	TGTGCCAGCAACTCGGTCGGGAGAAAGACAGATACGCAGTATTTT
TRBV20-1	few	.	TRBJ2-7	CSALISSVEQYF	TGCAGTGCTTTAATAAGTTCGGTCGAGCAGTACTTC
TRBV30	.	TRBD2	TRBJ2-1	CAWSVPRESGYNEQFF	TGTGCCTGGAGTGTGCCGCGGGAGAGTGGCTACAATGAGCAGTTCTTC
TRBV25-1	.	.	TRBJ2-7	CASSDGYYSSYEQYF	TGTGCCAGCAGTGATGGGTACTACAGCTCCTACGAGCAGTACTTC
TRBV5-5	few	.	TRBJ2-4	CASSLAGGTKRDIQYF	TGTGCCAGCAGCTTGGCCGGTGGTACCAAGCGGGACATTCAGTACTTC
TRBV5-1	few	TRBD2	TRBJ2-1	CASSSGGGEYNEQFF	TGCGCCAGCAGCTCCGGCGGGGGGGAATACAATGAGCAGTTCTTC
TRBV7-7	few	.	TRBJ2-3	CASSLIGTSTDTQYF	TGTGCCAGCAGCTTAATAGGGACTAGCACAGATACGCAGTATTTT
TRBV9	.	.	TRBJ2-6	CASSVDGTGANVLTF	TGTGCCAGCAGCGTAGATGGGACCGGGGCCAACGTCCTGACTTTC
TRBV20-1	.	.	TRBJ2-5	CSAREGYETQYF	TGCAGTGCCCGAGAGGGATATGAGACCCAGTACTTC
TRBV7-9	.	.	TRBJ1-1	CASSLETWGVGAFF	TGTGCCAGCAGCTTAGAGACGTGGGGGGTCGGAGCTTTCTTT
TRBV11-2	.	TRBD1	TRBJ2-7	CASSLAASGTGIYEQYF	TGTGCCAGCAGCTTAGCCGCTTCCGGGACAGGGATTTACGAGCAGTACTTC
TRBV2	few	TRBD2	TRBJ2-1	CASSEIRLATYNEQFF	TGTGCCAGCAGTGAGATTAGACTAGCGACCTACAATGAGCAGTTCTTC
TRBV4-1	.	TRBD2	TRBJ2-3	CASSQDRWGGRTRTDTQYF	TGCGCCAGCAGCCAAGATCGGTGGGGCGGGAGGACCCGCACAGATACGCAGTATTTT
TRBV12-3/TRBV12-4	.	.	TRBJ2-7	CASSLAAASLTVSYEQYF	TGTGCCAGCAGTTTAGCCGCCGCATCTTTGACTGTCTCCTACGAGCAGTACTTC
TRBV12-3/TRBV12-4	many	TRBD2	TRBJ2-3	CASTLQRDPSTDTQYF	TGTGCCAGCACCCTACAGCGGGACCCTAGCACAGATACGCAGTATTTT
TRBV24-1	few	TRBD2	TRBJ2-2	CATSDSSGRKHGELFF	TGTGCCACCAGTGATTCTAGCGGGAGGAAGCACGGGGAGCTGTTTTTT